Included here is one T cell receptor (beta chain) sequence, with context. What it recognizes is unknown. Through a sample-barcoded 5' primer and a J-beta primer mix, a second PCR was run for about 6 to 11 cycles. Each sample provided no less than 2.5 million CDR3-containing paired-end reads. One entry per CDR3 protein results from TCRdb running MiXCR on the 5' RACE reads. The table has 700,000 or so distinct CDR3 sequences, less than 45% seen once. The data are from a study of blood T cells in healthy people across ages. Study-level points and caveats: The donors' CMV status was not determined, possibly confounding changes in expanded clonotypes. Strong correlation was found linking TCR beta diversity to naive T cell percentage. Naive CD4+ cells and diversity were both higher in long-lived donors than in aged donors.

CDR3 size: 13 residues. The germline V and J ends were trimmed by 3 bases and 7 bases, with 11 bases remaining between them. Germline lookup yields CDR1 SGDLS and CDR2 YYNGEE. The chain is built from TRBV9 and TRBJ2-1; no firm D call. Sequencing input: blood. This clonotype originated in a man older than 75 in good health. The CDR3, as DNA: TGTGCCAGCAGCGCGACCTCTAGGAATGAGCAGTTCTTC. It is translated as CASSATSRNEQFF.